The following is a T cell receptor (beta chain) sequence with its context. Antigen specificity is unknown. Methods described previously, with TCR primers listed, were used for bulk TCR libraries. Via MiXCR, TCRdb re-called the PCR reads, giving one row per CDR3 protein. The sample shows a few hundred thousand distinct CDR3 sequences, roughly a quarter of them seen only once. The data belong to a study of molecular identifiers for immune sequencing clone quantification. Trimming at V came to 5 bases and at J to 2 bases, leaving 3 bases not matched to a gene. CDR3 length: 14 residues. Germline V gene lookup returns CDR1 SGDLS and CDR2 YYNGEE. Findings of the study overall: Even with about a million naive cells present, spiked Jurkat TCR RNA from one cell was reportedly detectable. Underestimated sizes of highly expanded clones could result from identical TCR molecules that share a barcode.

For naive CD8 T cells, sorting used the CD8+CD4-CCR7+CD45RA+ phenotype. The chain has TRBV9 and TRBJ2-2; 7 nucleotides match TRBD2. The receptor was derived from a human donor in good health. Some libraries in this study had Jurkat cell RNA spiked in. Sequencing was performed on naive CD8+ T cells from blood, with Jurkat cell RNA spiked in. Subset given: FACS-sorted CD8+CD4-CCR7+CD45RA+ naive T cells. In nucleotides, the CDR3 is TGTGCCAGCAGGCTAGCGGTCAACACCGGGGAGCTGTTTTTT. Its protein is CASRLAVNTGELFF.